These T cell receptor beta chains were read from a single sample in a study of response to subunit inactivated influenza vaccine. TCRdb reanalysed the RT-PCR reads using MiXCR and keeps one entry per CDR3 protein. The table has under 200,000 distinct CDR3 sequences, approximately 11% seen once. The source was non-naive T cells sorted from PBMCs, collected about 40 days after vaccination. Receptors originate from a man aged 50 to 59 who received an inactivated influenza vaccine. Both conserved end residues are part of each CDR3. D genes are given only for firm matches. The listing skips clone size in some rows; elsewhere it reads once, few, many or a size class.

D gene	V gene	clone size	J gene	CDR3 protein	CDR3 DNA
-	TRBV20-1	-	TRBJ2-1	CSASWGIGRDEQFF	TGCAGTGCTAGTTGGGGGATTGGGCGGGACGAGCAGTTCTTC
TRBD2	TRBV4-2	few	TRBJ2-3	CASSPSGAGASTDTQYF	TGTGCCAGCAGCCCCTCCGGAGCGGGGGCTAGCACAGATACGCAGTATTTT
TRBD1	TRBV29-1	few	TRBJ2-3	CSVGTGAGTDTQYF	TGCAGCGTGGGAACAGGGGCGGGCACAGATACGCAGTATTTT
-	TRBV6-5	few	TRBJ2-5	CASSTQIGQTQYF	TGTGCCAGCAGCACCCAGATAGGGCAGACCCAGTACTTC
-	TRBV7-8	few	TRBJ2-7	CASSPRSEVHEQYF	TGTGCCAGCAGCCCCCGATCAGAGGTCCACGAGCAGTACTTC
-	TRBV28	few	TRBJ1-1	CASSDHRRNTEAFF	TGTGCCAGCAGTGATCATAGGCGGAACACTGAAGCTTTCTTT
-	TRBV24-1	-	TRBJ1-5	CATSDLIPVGRLNQPQHF	TGTGCCACCAGTGATTTAATCCCCGTCGGACGGTTGAATCAGCCCCAGCATTTT
TRBD2	TRBV12-3/TRBV12-4	few	TRBJ2-5	CASSRGTSGSGGRNRETQYF	TGTGCCAGCAGTCGAGGGACTAGCGGGAGCGGGGGCCGTAACCGGGAGACCCAGTACTTC
-	TRBV12-3/TRBV12-4	-	TRBJ1-1	CASRWGAATEAFF	TGTGCCAGCAGGTGGGGGGCTGCCACTGAAGCTTTCTTT
-	TRBV2	-	TRBJ2-1	CASKRVEGFNEQFF	TGTGCCAGCAAGAGGGTTGAGGGCTTTAATGAGCAGTTCTTC
-	TRBV2	-	TRBJ2-7	CASSDGSYEQYF	TGTGCCAGCAGTGATGGGTCCTACGAGCAGTACTTC
-	TRBV10-3	few	TRBJ2-1	CAISDQLKPNEQFF	TGTGCCATCAGTGATCAGCTAAAGCCCAATGAGCAGTTCTTC
TRBD2	TRBV6-2/TRBV6-3	few	TRBJ2-7	CASRNGGTSGGYEQYF	TGTGCCAGCCGAAATGGCGGGACTAGCGGGGGTTACGAGCAGTACTTC
-	TRBV5-4	few	TRBJ1-2	CASSPGQTFYGYTF	TGTGCCAGCAGCCCCGGACAGACCTTCTATGGCTACACCTTC
-	TRBV9	many	TRBJ2-1	CASSPPSADINEQFF	TGTGCCAGCAGCCCACCGTCAGCGGATATCAATGAGCAGTTCTTC
TRBD1	TRBV20-1	few	TRBJ1-5	CSASGTANQPQHF	TGCAGTGCTAGTGGGACAGCGAATCAGCCCCAGCATTTT
TRBD2	TRBV20-1	few	TRBJ2-1	CSALGREGWNEQFF	TGCAGTGCTTTGGGGAGGGAGGGTTGGAATGAGCAGTTCTTC
TRBD2	TRBV20-1	-	TRBJ2-7	CSARPSGGKTYEQYF	TGCAGTGCTAGGCCCAGCGGGGGGAAGACCTACGAGCAGTACTTC
-	TRBV20-1	few	TRBJ1-1	CSARGQIDAEAFF	TGCAGTGCTAGAGGACAGATTGATGCTGAAGCTTTCTTT
-	TRBV27	many	TRBJ2-7	CASSLGGGTVYEQYF	TGTGCCAGCAGTTTAGGGGGAGGCACCGTTTACGAGCAGTACTTC
-	TRBV29-1	medium-sized	TRBJ2-7	CSVAEHREQYF	TGCAGCGTAGCAGAACACCGCGAGCAGTACTTC
-	TRBV30	-	TRBJ2-7	CAWDGDDDYEQYF	TGTGCCTGGGACGGAGATGATGACTACGAGCAGTACTTC
TRBD1	TRBV6-2/TRBV6-3	many	TRBJ1-4	CASSRGLWEKLFF	TGTGCCAGCAGCAGGGGGCTTTGGGAAAAACTGTTTTTT
-	TRBV20-1	-	TRBJ1-2	CSARDRAGPTHFTF	TGCAGTGCTAGAGATCGGGCCGGCCCTACGCATTTCACCTTC
-	TRBV28	few	TRBJ2-1	CASNSGTSSYNEQFF	TGTGCCAGCAACTCAGGAACTAGCTCCTACAATGAGCAGTTCTTC
-	TRBV12-3/TRBV12-4	few	TRBJ2-5	CASIATPTGTQYF	TGTGCCAGCATCGCGACACCGACGGGGACCCAGTACTTC
TRBD1	TRBV6-2/TRBV6-3	-	TRBJ1-5	CASTRKRTGATGSNQPQHF	TGTGCCAGCACCAGGAAGAGGACAGGGGCGACCGGTAGCAATCAGCCCCAGCATTTT
-	TRBV5-8	-	TRBJ2-7	CASSLAGPTKFYEQYF	TGTGCCAGCAGCTTGGCTGGCCCCACCAAATTCTACGAGCAGTACTTC
-	TRBV7-8	few	TRBJ1-6	CASSREDISSPLHF	TGTGCCAGCAGCAGAGAGGACATATCCTCACCCCTCCACTTT
-	TRBV20-1	many	TRBJ2-3	CSARVGDHADTQYF	TGCAGTGCTAGAGTGGGCGACCACGCAGATACGCAGTATTTT
TRBD1	TRBV4-1	many	TRBJ2-7	CASSQGQGSTYEQYF	TGCGCCAGCAGCCAAGGACAGGGTTCTACCTACGAGCAGTACTTC
-	TRBV20-1	few	TRBJ2-1	CSAPTLHGRVSYNEQFF	TGCAGTGCTCCGACGCTCCACGGACGGGTTTCCTACAATGAGCAGTTCTTC
-	TRBV12-3/TRBV12-4	-	TRBJ2-5	CASSSLLWKETQYF	TGTGCCAGCAGTTCCCTTCTTTGGAAGGAGACCCAGTACTTC
TRBD1	TRBV9	few	TRBJ2-3	CASSPGTGGIDTQYF	TGTGCCAGCAGCCCGGGGACAGGGGGAATAGATACGCAGTATTTT
-	TRBV5-1	many	TRBJ2-7	CASSLVEQGPLYEQYF	TGCGCCAGCAGCTTGGTTGAACAGGGTCCGCTCTACGAGCAGTACTTC
-	TRBV11-2	-	TRBJ2-1	CASSPGMRDYNEQFF	TGTGCCAGCAGCCCGGGTATGCGGGATTACAATGAGCAGTTCTTC
-	TRBV6-5	-	TRBJ2-7	CASSYSKTRALYEQYF	TGTGCCAGCAGTTACTCGAAAACAAGGGCCCTCTACGAGCAGTACTTC
-	TRBV6-5	few	TRBJ2-5	CASSYSGGGETQYF	TGTGCCAGCAGTTACTCTGGGGGAGGAGAGACCCAGTACTTC
TRBD1	TRBV20-1	-	TRBJ1-5	CSASGTGWMGNQPQHF	TGCAGTGCTAGCGGGACAGGGTGGATGGGCAATCAGCCCCAGCATTTT
TRBD2	TRBV29-1	few	TRBJ2-5	CSVDRAGEETQYF	TGCAGCGTTGACCGAGCGGGAGAGGAGACCCAGTACTTC
-	TRBV11-2	-	TRBJ1-2	CASSLVGRVGTPSHGYTF	TGTGCCAGCAGCTTAGTGGGCAGGGTAGGAACACCTTCTCATGGCTACACCTTC
TRBD1	TRBV10-1	-	TRBJ2-7	CASSESTGGPYEQYF	TGCGCCAGCAGTGAGTCTACAGGGGGGCCCTACGAGCAGTACTTC
TRBD1	TRBV10-1	many	TRBJ1-5	CASSRSSRDRVFGNQPQHF	TGCGCCAGCAGCAGATCCTCCCGGGACAGGGTTTTCGGCAATCAGCCCCAGCATTTT
TRBD1	TRBV4-1	-	TRBJ2-7	CASSQIGQGAHEQYF	TGCGCCAGCAGCCAAATAGGACAGGGGGCTCACGAGCAGTACTTC
TRBD2	TRBV24-1	-	TRBJ2-1	CATGGTTFEQFF	TGTGCCACCGGGGGGACTACATTTGAGCAGTTCTTC
-	TRBV2	many	TRBJ1-2	CASSDRNYGYTF	TGTGCCAGCAGTGATCGCAACTATGGCTACACCTTC
TRBD2	TRBV27	-	TRBJ2-3	CASRPAGGPADTQYF	TGTGCCAGCAGACCAGCGGGGGGGCCGGCCGATACGCAGTATTTT
TRBD1	TRBV10-3	-	TRBJ2-5	CAISEGTGRTKSPQYF	TGTGCCATCAGTGAGGGGACAGGGCGTACTAAGAGTCCCCAGTACTTC
TRBD1	TRBV2	-	TRBJ2-7	CASRRDRGPGYEQYF	TGTGCCAGCAGAAGGGACAGGGGGCCTGGCTACGAGCAGTACTTC